This is a list of T cell receptor beta chains from one sample in a study of CD8+ T cells in alopecia areata. The repertoire was sequenced with immunoSEQ multiplex PCR; TCRdb's copy has only in-frame clones and lacks some. The repertoire holds about 110,000 clones, with over 80% as singletons. This material consisted of CD8+ T cells sorted from blood, taken at week 24, from a patient treated with tofacitinib. These receptor sequences come from a human donor with alopecia areata. Each CDR3 is given with its conserved first and last residue. The order of the fields is CDR3 protein, CDR3 DNA, clone size, V gene, J gene, D gene. The D gene is left open where the match is weak. Size is omitted from some rows. Given values are once, few, many or a class for expanded clones.

CDR3aa: CAWTRGDSPAIAKNIQYF; CDR3nt: TGTGCCTGGACCAGAGGGGACAGCCCAGCGATAGCCAAAAACATTCAGTACTTC; abundance: NA; v_gene: TRBV30; j_gene: TRBJ2-4; d_gene: TRBD1
CDR3aa: CASGPGPTDTDTQYF; CDR3nt: TGTGCCAGCGGTCCCGGGCCTACAGATACAGATACGCAGTATTTT; abundance: NA; v_gene: TRBV7-9; j_gene: TRBJ2-3; d_gene: NA
CDR3aa: CAWSHGQGDGELFF; CDR3nt: TGTGCCTGGAGTCACGGACAGGGGGACGGGGAGCTGTTTTTT; abundance: NA; v_gene: TRBV30; j_gene: TRBJ2-2; d_gene: TRBD1
CDR3aa: CSVSLGVGHYEQYF; CDR3nt: TGCAGCGTTTCTTTAGGCGTGGGGCACTACGAGCAGTACTTC; abundance: NA; v_gene: TRBV29-1; j_gene: TRBJ2-7; d_gene: NA
CDR3aa: CASSLESSASNNEQFF; CDR3nt: TGCGCCAGCAGCTTGGAATCTTCAGCGAGCAACAATGAGCAGTTCTTC; abundance: NA; v_gene: TRBV5-1; j_gene: TRBJ2-1; d_gene: NA
CDR3aa: CATTPGREGADTQYF; CDR3nt: TGTGCCACCACCCCGGGCCGAGAGGGAGCAGATACGCAGTATTTT; abundance: NA; v_gene: TRBV7-9; j_gene: TRBJ2-3; d_gene: NA
CDR3aa: CASSPRTSYEQYF; CDR3nt: TGTGCCAGCAGCCCCCGGACGTCCTACGAGCAGTACTTC; abundance: NA; v_gene: TRBV7-9; j_gene: TRBJ2-7; d_gene: NA
CDR3aa: CASSLVKQYGYTF; CDR3nt: TGTGCCAGCAGCTTGGTCAAGCAATATGGCTACACCTTC; abundance: NA; v_gene: TRBV5-5; j_gene: TRBJ1-2; d_gene: NA
CDR3aa: CASSEVIFAGQGYTF; CDR3nt: TGTGCCAGCAGTGAAGTAATCTTTGCAGGGCAGGGCTACACCTTC; abundance: NA; v_gene: TRBV2; j_gene: TRBJ1-2; d_gene: NA
CDR3aa: CASSGLARDTDTQYF; CDR3nt: TGTGCCAGCAGCGGACTAGCGAGGGACACAGATACGCAGTATTTT; abundance: NA; v_gene: TRBV9; j_gene: TRBJ2-3; d_gene: TRBD2
CDR3aa: CASSFGWNEQFF; CDR3nt: TGTGCCAGCAGCTTCGGTTGGAATGAGCAGTTCTTC; abundance: NA; v_gene: TRBV7-2; j_gene: TRBJ2-1; d_gene: NA
CDR3aa: CASSSGQGLSGANVLTF; CDR3nt: TGCGCCAGCAGTTCGGGACAGGGGCTCTCCGGGGCCAACGTCCTGACTTTC; abundance: NA; v_gene: TRBV23-1; j_gene: TRBJ2-6; d_gene: TRBD1
CDR3aa: CASSTRLSYEQYF; CDR3nt: TGTGCCAGCAGTACCCGACTGTCCTACGAGCAGTACTTC; abundance: NA; v_gene: TRBV2; j_gene: TRBJ2-7; d_gene: NA
CDR3aa: CASSFLGGEDTDTQYF; CDR3nt: TGTGCCAGCAGTTTCCTGGGCGGGGAAGACACAGATACGCAGTATTTT; abundance: NA; v_gene: TRBV28; j_gene: TRBJ2-3; d_gene: NA
CDR3aa: CASSEAVVGNEQFF; CDR3nt: TGTGCCAGCAGTGAAGCGGTAGTGGGCAATGAGCAGTTCTTC; abundance: NA; v_gene: TRBV2; j_gene: TRBJ2-1; d_gene: NA
CDR3aa: CASGQGNQPQHF; CDR3nt: TGTGCCTCGGGACAGGGTAATCAGCCCCAGCATTTT; abundance: few; v_gene: TRBV10-3; j_gene: TRBJ1-5; d_gene: TRBD1
CDR3aa: CASEAGESYEQYF; CDR3nt: TGTGCCAGCGAAGCAGGGGAATCCTACGAGCAGTACTTC; abundance: NA; v_gene: TRBV25-1; j_gene: TRBJ2-7; d_gene: NA
CDR3aa: CASSEGQGNTEAFF; CDR3nt: TGTGCCAGCAGCGAGGGACAGGGGAACACTGAAGCTTTCTTT; abundance: NA; v_gene: TRBV9; j_gene: TRBJ1-1; d_gene: TRBD1
CDR3aa: CASSQAWGQGVPYEQYF; CDR3nt: TGCGCCAGCAGCCAAGCTTGGGGACAGGGAGTCCCCTACGAGCAGTACTTC; abundance: NA; v_gene: TRBV4-1; j_gene: TRBJ2-7; d_gene: TRBD1
CDR3aa: CSVLTGLTYEQYF; CDR3nt: TGCAGCGTTCTGACAGGGCTGACCTACGAGCAGTACTTC; abundance: NA; v_gene: TRBV29-1; j_gene: TRBJ2-7; d_gene: TRBD1
CDR3aa: CSVAHLDGYTF; CDR3nt: TGCAGCGTCGCACACCTGGATGGCTACACCTTC; abundance: NA; v_gene: TRBV29-1; j_gene: TRBJ1-2; d_gene: NA